The present T cell receptor beta chain was sequenced within a study of beta chain features in type 1 diabetes (dated by TCRdb to about 2018). Looking at the study overall: Mean age, gender distribution, total cell number and subset yield did not differ between patients and healthy donors. A total of 90 million to 130 million sorted cells were examined across all samples, and a strong correlation was observed between cell number per subset and RNA yield. The study compared TCRB repertoires of sorted circulating CD4+ T cell subsets between recently diagnosed type 1 diabetes patients and matched healthy donors. Regulatory and stem cell-like memory subsets were isolated from only 8 patients and about 8 healthy donors, whereas naive and central memory subsets came from all 28 donors.

A single peripheral blood draw of about 116 mL on average was collected from each donor into heparinised tubes. Using a panel that included CD45RO, CCR7, CD25, CD127, CD95 and CD27, naive, central memory, regulatory and stem cell-like memory CD4+ T cells were sorted on a BD FACSAria II. Every sorted population had a purity above 95%. PBMCs were isolated right away by Lymphoprep density gradient centrifugation and were stained directly, without culture. So that batch effects would be minimized, each experiment stained and sorted samples in pairs, pairing one healthy donor with one patient. The entire isolated RNA was reverse transcribed using the High Capacity cDNA Reverse Transcription Kit, and thus expressed TCRB transcripts were sequenced. Deep immunoSEQ sequencing was applied to naive, central memory and regulatory T cell samples, giving an average of around 4 million total reads per sample. Sorted cells were lysed in RLT buffer and RNA was extracted with DNase-treated RNeasy Micro or Mini kits, depending on cell number. Each cell subset was processed on its own to prevent cross-contamination, while patient and healthy donor samples were processed together. Using the immunoSEQ multiplex PCR, TCRB sequences were amplified from cDNA into 87-bp fragments spanning the CDR3 region. Amplicons were sequenced on the Illumina HiSeq platform. Regarding the original processing steps: PCR bias was computationally corrected using synthetic template baselines, reads within Hamming distance 2 were collapsed, and singletons that could not be merged were discarded. Reads were aligned against IMGT so that V, D and J genes, CDR3 length and insertions or deletions at six rearrangement sites could be assigned. Within each subset, clonotype counts were normalized to sorted cell number, after which true diversity and Gini coefficients were computed with the tcR R package. The overlap coefficient, calculated on TCRB nucleotide sequences, was used to measure repertoire sharing. As a proxy for the pre-selection repertoire, out-of-frame TCRB sequences from naive cells were analyzed. Not all clones reach the TCRdb copy of this immuneACCESS table, which keeps in-frame sequences only. Checked studies attribute under half of the gap to unresolved V genes and leave the rest unexplained. V and J calls plus clone size are reproduced from that table; the DNA served to infer D and trimming. The sample table lists some 350,000 clones, about 13% of them with a count of one. The ten largest account for roughly 0.015% of the sample.

Study-level results and caveats: A moderate but significant shortening of TCRB CDR3 length was observed in type 1 diabetes patients in all four CD4+ subsets. Naive, central memory and regulatory TCRB repertoires appeared to be more alike among patients than among healthy donors. Sequencing cDNA rather than genomic DNA could over-represent highly expressing activated cells, although activation and CD3 levels did not differ between groups. Because the HLA sub-analyses included only small numbers of individuals, any influence of HLA type on TCRB rearrangement was left unresolved. Shorter templates might be favored by PCR, yet because patient and control samples were amplified and corrected together, any such skew would affect both groups equally. Fewer insertions and more nucleotide deletions at VDJ recombination sites were observed in patients with type 1 diabetes, implying thymic rearrangement abnormalities.

CDR1 and CDR2 are drawn from the germline V gene: MGHDK, SYGVNS. The germline V and J ends show losses of 0 bases and 2 bases respectively, and no gene match explains 8 bases of the junction. The CDR3 contains 17 residues, cysteine and phenylalanine counted. The only DNA kept is the CDR3, 51 bases in frame from the first base. As to this clone: Its cognate antigen has yet to be identified. No base-level quality is on record; no much larger clone is a single base apart.

The source is a woman under 30 with type 1 diabetes. The chain joins TRBV25-1 to TRBJ2-3, with 7 central nucleotides matching TRBD2. Input material: naive CD4+ T cells from blood. The intended sense of this specimen's cell subset or site label: true naive CD4+ T cells. The CDR3 sequence is CASSEYIGRGDTDTQYF. The DNA sequence is TGTGCCAGCAGTGAATATATAGGTCGGGGGGACACAGATACGCAGTATTTT. Reference TRBV25-1 and TRBJ2-3 proteins supply the regions before and after the CDR3; the full variable domain is: EADIYQTPRYLVIGTGKKITLECSQTMGHDKMYWYQQDPGMELHLIHYSYGVNSTEKGDLSSESTVSRIRTEHFPLTLESARPSHTSQYLCASSEYIGRGDTDTQYFGPGTRLTVL.